This T cell receptor beta chain was captured in a study of CD8+CD57+ T cells in acquired aplastic anemia. The V and J ends lost 0 bases and 5 bases, in that order; junction bases with no gene match: 5. Germline V lookup: CDR1 MRHNA, CDR2 SNTAGT. The CDR3 consists of 16 residues. TCR beta VDJ and CDR3 profiles were obtained from a genomic DNA template. TCRdb re-analysed the reads in MiXCR, keeping a single row per CDR3 protein. The table has under 250,000 distinct CDR3 sequences, around 45% seen once. It was patients with CD8+CD57+ cell expansion by flow cytometry who were chosen for sequencing. This clonotype was observed a few times.

The receptor's source is a human donor with aplastic anemia. The source material was sorted CD4+, CD8+, or CD8+CD57+ T cells (not recorded which) from PBMCs. The chain uses TRBV6-4 and TRBJ2-5; 11 positions match TRBD1. CDR3 bases: TGTGCCAGCAGTGACTCAGCGGACAGGGGGCTCGAGACCCAGTACTTC. Its protein is CASSDSADRGLETQYF.